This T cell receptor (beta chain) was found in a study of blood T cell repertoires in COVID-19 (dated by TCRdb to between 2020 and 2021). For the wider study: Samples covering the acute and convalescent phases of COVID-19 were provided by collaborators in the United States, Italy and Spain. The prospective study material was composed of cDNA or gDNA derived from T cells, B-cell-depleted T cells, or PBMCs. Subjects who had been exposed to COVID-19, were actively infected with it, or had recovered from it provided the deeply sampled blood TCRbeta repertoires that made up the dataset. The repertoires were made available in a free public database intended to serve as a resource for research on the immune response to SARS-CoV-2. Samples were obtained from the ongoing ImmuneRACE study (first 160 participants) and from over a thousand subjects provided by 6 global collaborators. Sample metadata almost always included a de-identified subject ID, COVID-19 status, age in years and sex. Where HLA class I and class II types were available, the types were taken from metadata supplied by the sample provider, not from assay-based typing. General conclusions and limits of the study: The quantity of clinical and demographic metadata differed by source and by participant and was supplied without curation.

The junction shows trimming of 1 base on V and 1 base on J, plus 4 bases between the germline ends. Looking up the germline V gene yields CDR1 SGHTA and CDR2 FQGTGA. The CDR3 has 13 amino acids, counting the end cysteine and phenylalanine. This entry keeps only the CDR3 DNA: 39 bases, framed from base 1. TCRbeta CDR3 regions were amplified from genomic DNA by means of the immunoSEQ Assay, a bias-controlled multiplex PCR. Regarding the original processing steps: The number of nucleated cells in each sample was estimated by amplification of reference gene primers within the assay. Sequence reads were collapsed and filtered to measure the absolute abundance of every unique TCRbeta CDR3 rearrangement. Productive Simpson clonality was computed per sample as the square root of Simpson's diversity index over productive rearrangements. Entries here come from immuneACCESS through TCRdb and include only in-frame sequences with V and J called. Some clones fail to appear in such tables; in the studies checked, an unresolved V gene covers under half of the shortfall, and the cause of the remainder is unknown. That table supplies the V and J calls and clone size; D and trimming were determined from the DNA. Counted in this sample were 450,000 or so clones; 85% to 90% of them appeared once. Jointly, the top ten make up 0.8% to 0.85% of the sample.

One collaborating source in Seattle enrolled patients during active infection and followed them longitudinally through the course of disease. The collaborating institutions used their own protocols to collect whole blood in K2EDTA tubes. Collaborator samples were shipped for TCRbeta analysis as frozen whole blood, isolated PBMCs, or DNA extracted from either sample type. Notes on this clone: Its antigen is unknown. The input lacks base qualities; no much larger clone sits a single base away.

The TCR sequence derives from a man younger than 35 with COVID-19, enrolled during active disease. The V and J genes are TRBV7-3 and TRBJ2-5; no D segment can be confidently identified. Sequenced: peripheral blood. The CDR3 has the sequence CASSLSSQETQYF. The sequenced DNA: TGTGCCAGCAGCTTAAGTAGCCAAGAGACCCAGTACTTC.